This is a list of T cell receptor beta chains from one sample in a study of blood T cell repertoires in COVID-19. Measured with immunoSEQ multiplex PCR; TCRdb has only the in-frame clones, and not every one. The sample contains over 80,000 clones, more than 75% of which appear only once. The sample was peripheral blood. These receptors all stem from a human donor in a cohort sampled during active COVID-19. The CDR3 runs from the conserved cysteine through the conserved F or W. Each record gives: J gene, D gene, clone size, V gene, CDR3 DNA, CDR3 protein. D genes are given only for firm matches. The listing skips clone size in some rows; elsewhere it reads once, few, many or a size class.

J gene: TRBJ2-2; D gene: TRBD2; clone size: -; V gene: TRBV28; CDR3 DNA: TGTGCCAGCAGTTTAGGCGGGGGTTCTACCGGGGAGCTGTTTTTT; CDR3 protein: CASSLGGGSTGELFF
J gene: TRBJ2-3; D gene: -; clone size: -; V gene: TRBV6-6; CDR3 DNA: TGTGCCAGCACACTAGCAAGCACAGATACGCAGTATTTT; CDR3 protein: CASTLASTDTQYF
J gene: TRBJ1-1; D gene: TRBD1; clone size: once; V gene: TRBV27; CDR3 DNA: TGTGCCAGCACAAGGGGGCTTAACACTGAAGCTTTCTTT; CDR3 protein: CASTRGLNTEAFF
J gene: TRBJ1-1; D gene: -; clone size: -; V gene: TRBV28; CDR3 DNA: TGTGCCAGCAGTTCCTCCTTAGAAGCTTTCTTT; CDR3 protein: CASSSSLEAFF
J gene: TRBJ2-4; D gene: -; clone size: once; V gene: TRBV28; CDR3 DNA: TGTGCCAGCAGCCTTTCTAGCAAAAACATTCAGTACTTC; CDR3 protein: CASSLSSKNIQYF
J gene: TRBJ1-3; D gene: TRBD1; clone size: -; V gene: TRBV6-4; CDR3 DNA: TGTGCCAGCAGCCGGGACAGTCCCATCTTCTCTGGAAACACCATATATTTT; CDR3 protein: CASSRDSPIFSGNTIYF
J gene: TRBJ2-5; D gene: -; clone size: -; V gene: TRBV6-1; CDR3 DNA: TGTGCCAGCAGTGAAGGGATCGGGACAACCCAAGAGACCCAGTACTTC; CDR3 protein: CASSEGIGTTQETQYF
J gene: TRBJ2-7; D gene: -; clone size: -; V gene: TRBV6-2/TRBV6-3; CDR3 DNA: TGTGCCAGCAGCTCCGGGGACTCAAGGGCCCTGGAGCAGTACTTC; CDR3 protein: CASSSGDSRALEQYF
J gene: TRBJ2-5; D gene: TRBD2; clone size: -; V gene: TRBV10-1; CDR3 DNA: TGCGCCAGCAGTGCCGGACTAGCGGGACTAGAGACCCAGTACTTC; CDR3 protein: CASSAGLAGLETQYF
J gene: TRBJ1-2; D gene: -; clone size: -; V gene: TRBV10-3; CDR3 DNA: TGTGCCATCAGCGCGAGAAGTGATTCCTATGGCTACACCTTC; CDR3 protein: CAISARSDSYGYTF
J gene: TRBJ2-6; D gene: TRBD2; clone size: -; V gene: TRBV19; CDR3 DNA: TGTGCCAGTAGTATTAGGGATAGAGCGGGAGGGCCTGGGGCCAACGTCCTGACTTTC; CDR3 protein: CASSIRDRAGGPGANVLTF
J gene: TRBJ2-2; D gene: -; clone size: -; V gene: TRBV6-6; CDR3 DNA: TGTGCCGCAACCAACTCCCACGGGGAGCTGTTTTTT; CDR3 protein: CAATNSHGELFF
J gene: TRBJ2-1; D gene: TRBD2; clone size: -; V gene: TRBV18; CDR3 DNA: TGTGCCAGCGAGGCTAGCGGGAGTATTGAGCAGTTCTTC; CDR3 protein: CASEASGSIEQFF
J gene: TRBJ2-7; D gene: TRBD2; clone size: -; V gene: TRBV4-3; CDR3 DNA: TGCGCCAGCAGCCAATATGGGCAGCGGGAGATAACCCACGAGCAGTACTTC; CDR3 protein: CASSQYGQREITHEQYF
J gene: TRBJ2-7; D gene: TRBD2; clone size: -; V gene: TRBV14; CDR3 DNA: TGTGCCAGCAGCCAAAGAAGCGGGGGCACCTACGAGCAGTACTTC; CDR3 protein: CASSQRSGGTYEQYF
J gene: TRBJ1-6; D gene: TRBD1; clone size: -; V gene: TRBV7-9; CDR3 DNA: TGTGCCAGCAGCTTAGCAGGGGGCTCCTTCCCCCTCCACTTT; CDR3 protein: CASSLAGGSFPLHF
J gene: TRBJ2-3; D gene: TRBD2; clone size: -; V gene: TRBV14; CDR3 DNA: TGTGCCAGCAGCCGGGGGAGGGACGATACGCAGTATTTT; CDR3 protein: CASSRGRDDTQYF
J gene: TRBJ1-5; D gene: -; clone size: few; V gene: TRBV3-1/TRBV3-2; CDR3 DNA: TGTGCCAGCAGCCAAAGCAATACGAGGGGCAATCAGCCCCAGCATTTT; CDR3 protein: CASSQSNTRGNQPQHF
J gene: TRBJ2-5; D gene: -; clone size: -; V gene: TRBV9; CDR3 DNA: TGTGCCAGCAGCGTAGGGGGCGGGAACTCCCAAGAGACCCAGTACTTC; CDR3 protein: CASSVGGGNSQETQYF
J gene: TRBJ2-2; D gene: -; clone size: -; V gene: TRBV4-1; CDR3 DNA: TGCGCCAGCAGCCAAGATAGGAACACCGGGGAGCTGTTTTTT; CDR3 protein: CASSQDRNTGELFF
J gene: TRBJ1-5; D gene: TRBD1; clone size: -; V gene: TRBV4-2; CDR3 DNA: TGTGCCAGCAGCCCGGGACAGGGGTTAATCCAGCCCCAGCATTTT; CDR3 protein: CASSPGQGLIQPQHF
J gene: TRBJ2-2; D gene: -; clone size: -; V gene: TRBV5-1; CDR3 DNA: TGCGCCAGCCGGTGGAGGGCGGGCACCGGGGAGCTGTTTTTT; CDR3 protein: CASRWRAGTGELFF
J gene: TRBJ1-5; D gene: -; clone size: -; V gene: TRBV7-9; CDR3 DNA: TGTGCCAGCAGCCCCGAGGGGAGCCTACAGGGAAGGCCCCAGCATTTT; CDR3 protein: CASSPEGSLQGRPQHF
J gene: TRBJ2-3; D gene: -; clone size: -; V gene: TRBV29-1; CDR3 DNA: TGCAGCGGAGTAAGACCGAAGAACAAAGACTACTGCACAGATACGCAGTATTTT; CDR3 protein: CSGVRPKNKDYCTDTQYF
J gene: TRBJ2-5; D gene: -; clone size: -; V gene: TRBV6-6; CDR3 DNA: TGTGCCAGCAGGACAGGTCAAGAGACCCAGTACTTC; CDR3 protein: CASRTGQETQYF
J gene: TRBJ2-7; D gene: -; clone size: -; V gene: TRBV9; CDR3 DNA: TGTGCCAGCAGCGTAGCTCAGGGGGGCTACGAGCAGTACTTC; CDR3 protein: CASSVAQGGYEQYF
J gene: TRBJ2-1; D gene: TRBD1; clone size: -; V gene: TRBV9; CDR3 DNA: TGTGCCAGCAGCAACCAACAGGGGATGACCTACAATGAGCAGTTCTTC; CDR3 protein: CASSNQQGMTYNEQFF
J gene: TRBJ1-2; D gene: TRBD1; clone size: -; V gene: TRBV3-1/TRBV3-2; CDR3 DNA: TGTGCCAGCAGCCAAGGGGCAGGGGGTATGGATGGCTACACCTTC; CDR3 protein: CASSQGAGGMDGYTF
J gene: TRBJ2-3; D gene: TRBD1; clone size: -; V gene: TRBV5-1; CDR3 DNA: TGCGCCAGCAGCCAACCGGGACAGCGTGCGGATACGCAGTATTTT; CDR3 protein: CASSQPGQRADTQYF
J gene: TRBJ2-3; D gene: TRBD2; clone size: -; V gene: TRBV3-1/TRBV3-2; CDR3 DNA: TGTGCCAGCAGCCGGGGACTAGCGGGATACCGGCGGAAAGATACGCAGTATTTT; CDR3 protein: CASSRGLAGYRRKDTQYF
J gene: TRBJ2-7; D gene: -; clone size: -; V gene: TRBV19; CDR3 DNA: TGTGCCAGTGGGGAGAGCCCTACCTACGAGCAGTACTTC; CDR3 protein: CASGESPTYEQYF
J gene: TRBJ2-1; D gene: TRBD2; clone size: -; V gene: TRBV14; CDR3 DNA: TGTGCCAGCAGCCACGACCTAGCGGGAGTCGGCGATGAGCAGTTCTTC; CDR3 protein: CASSHDLAGVGDEQFF
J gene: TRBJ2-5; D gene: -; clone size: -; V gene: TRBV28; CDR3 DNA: TGTGCCAGCAATCTCGACAGAGTACAAGAGACCCAGTACTTC; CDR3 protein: CASNLDRVQETQYF
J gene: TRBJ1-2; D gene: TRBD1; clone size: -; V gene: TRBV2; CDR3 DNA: TGTGCCAGCAGTGCGGGACAGGGCGATGGCTACACCTTC; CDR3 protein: CASSAGQGDGYTF
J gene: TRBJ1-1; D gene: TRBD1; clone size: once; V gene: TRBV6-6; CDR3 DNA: TGTGCCAGCAGTTACAACCAGGGGGGCACTGAAGCTTTCTTT; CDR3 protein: CASSYNQGGTEAFF
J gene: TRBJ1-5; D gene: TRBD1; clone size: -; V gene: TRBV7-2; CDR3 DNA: TGTGCCAGCAGCTTATACGGACAGGGGGGTCAGCCCCAGCATTTT; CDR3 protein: CASSLYGQGGQPQHF
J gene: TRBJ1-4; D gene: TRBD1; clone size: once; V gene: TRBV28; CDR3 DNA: TGTGCCAGCAGTCCCTCTCGACAGGGGGTTGGTGAAAAACTGTTTTTT; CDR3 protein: CASSPSRQGVGEKLFF
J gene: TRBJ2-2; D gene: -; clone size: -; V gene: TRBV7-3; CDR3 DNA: TGTGCCAGCAGCTTAACCTTCCCCGACTCCGGGGAGCTGTTTTTT; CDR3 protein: CASSLTFPDSGELFF
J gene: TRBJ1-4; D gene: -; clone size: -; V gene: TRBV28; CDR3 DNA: TGTGCCAGCACCACCGGGACAGAAAAACTGTTTTTT; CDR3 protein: CASTTGTEKLFF
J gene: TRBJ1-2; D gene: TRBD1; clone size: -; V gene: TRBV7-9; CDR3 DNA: TGTGCCGCCGAGAGGACAGGAAACTATGGCTACACCTTC; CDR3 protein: CAAERTGNYGYTF
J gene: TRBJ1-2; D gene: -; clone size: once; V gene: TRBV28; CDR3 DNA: TGTGCCAGCAGTCCTCCTGGCGGAAACTATGGCTACACCTTC; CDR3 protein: CASSPPGGNYGYTF
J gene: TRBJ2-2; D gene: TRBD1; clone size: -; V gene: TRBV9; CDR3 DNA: TGTGCCAGCAGCGCCGGACAGGGGGCCACCGGGGAGCTGTTTTTT; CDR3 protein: CASSAGQGATGELFF